The 24 T cell receptor beta chains below were found in one sample sequenced in a study of T cell responses to AZD1222 COVID-19 vaccine. TCRdb's copy holds only in-frame clones and misses some; the assay was immunoSEQ multiplex PCR. The data show around 78,000 clones, around nine tenths seen once. Material: peripheral blood, obtained on day 0 of AZD1222 vaccination. The receptors originated from an adult in good health.

This clone came up once. V and J are TRBV3-1 (or the pseudogene TRBV3-2) and TRBJ1-2; TRBD1 might be the D (6 bases). The ends were cut back, 3 bases at V and 6 bases at J, with 11 bases in the middle. Germline CDR1 reads LGHDT; CDR2 reads YNNKEL (reference sequence). The CDR3 covers 13 residues. DNA of the CDR3: TGTGCCAGCAGCCAGGGACATTTCAATGGCTACACCTTC. It translates to CASSQGHFNGYTF.

V usage is TRBV6-2 or TRBV6-3 and J usage is TRBJ2-2; 9 nucleotides align to TRBD2. Germline trimming cut 6 bases from V and 4 bases from J; bases unmatched to any gene: 6. The length of the CDR3 is 15 residues. CDR1 is MNHEY, CDR2 SVGEGT, per germline. The CDR3 region is CASSVAGALTGELFF. Written as DNA, the CDR3 is TGTGCCAGCAGCGTAGCGGGAGCGCTCACCGGGGAGCTGTTTTTT.

CDR3 coding DNA: TGTGCCAGCAGCTTAGTTCGCGGCTTAGAATACGAGCAGTACTTC. Translated: CASSLVRGLEYEQYF. V and J are TRBV7-2 and TRBJ2-7; no clear D. CDR1 and CDR2 from the germline V gene are SGHTA and FQGNSA. This CDR3 is 15 amino acids long. V was shortened by 1 base and J by 4 bases, with 14 bases between the two germline ends.

This chain joins TRBV6-5 and TRBJ1-1; D gene ambiguous. V was clipped by 7 bases and J by 6 bases, with 12 bases between them. The CDR3 totals 12 residues. Germline V CDR1 and CDR2: MNHEY, SVGAGI. This CDR3 is CASTDGLAEAFF. The CDR3 nucleotides are TGTGCCAGCACCGACGGGCTCGCTGAAGCTTTCTTT.

This chain connects TRBV12-3 or TRBV12-4 to TRBJ2-7; a weak D match, TRBD2 (6 bases). This CDR3 contains 11 residues. The V gene lost 6 bases and the J gene lost 6 bases, with 9 bases spanning the gap. The CDR3: CASREGREQYF. DNA of the CDR3: TGTGCCAGCAGGGAGGGTCGCGAGCAGTACTTC.

This rearrangement joins TRBV7-2 to TRBJ1-2; D unresolved. V lost 5 bases and J lost 2, with 9 bases in between. The CDR3 spans 13 residues. CDR1 is SGHTA and CDR2 is FQGNSA in the germline V gene. This CDR3 reads CASSPQDNYGYTF. CDR3 DNA: TGTGCCAGCAGCCCGCAGGACAACTATGGCTACACCTTC.

The chain couples TRBV19 to TRBJ2-7, with 7 bases that match TRBD2. From germline, CDR1 is LNHDA and CDR2 SQIVND (reference sequence). The CDR3 runs to 15 residues. J was trimmed by 1 base and V by 4 bases; bases with no gene match: 7. DNA of the CDR3: TGTGCCAGTAGTAGCGGGGGTATACTATCCTACGAGCAGTACTTC. This encodes CASSSGGILSYEQYF.

This clone was seen many times. The rearrangement joins TRBV19 to TRBJ1-1; 10 bases map to TRBD1. This CDR3 has 15 residues. The germline gives CDR1 LNHDA, CDR2 SQIVND (reference sequence). The J segment lost 4 bases and the V segment lost 3 bases, leaving 5 bases of the junction unmatched. As DNA, the CDR3 is TGTGCCAGTAGTATGACAGGGGGCAGGGGCACTGAAGCTTTCTTT. This codes for CASSMTGGRGTEAFF.

The chain carries TRBV5-1 and TRBJ1-4; TRBD1 might be the D (5 bases). The CDR3 is 14 residues long. The ends were cut back, 1 base at V and 6 bases at J, with 10 bases in the middle. Per germline, CDR1 SGHRS and CDR2 YFSETQ. The CDR3 region has the DNA TGCGCCAGCAGCTTGCAGGGATTAGATGAAAAACTGTTTTTT. It specifies CASSLQGLDEKLFF.

The rearrangement uses TRBV5-6 and TRBJ1-1, with D perhaps matching TRBD1 (5 bases). The CDR3 extends over 16 amino acids. Germline assignment: CDR1 SGHDT and CDR2 YYEEEE. V gave up 0 bases and J gave up 7 bases, with 19 bases separating them. Here the CDR3 DNA reads TGTGCCAGCAGCTTGGCCCGCAGGGTTTCGCTGGATGAAGCTTTCTTT. Translating it yields CASSLARRVSLDEAFF.

The chain couples TRBV12-3 or TRBV12-4 to TRBJ1-2, with unresolved D. Trimming left V 8 bases short and J 4 bases short, with 11 bases between. CDR3 length: 12 amino acids. CDR3 sequence: CASAKEGYGYTF. The CDR3 coding sequence is TGTGCCAGCGCTAAAGAGGGCTATGGCTACACCTTC.

The V and J genes are TRBV7-3 and TRBJ2-2, with 7 bases fitting TRBD2. V shed 2 bases, J shed 4 bases, and the junction held 7 bases outside the gene matches. Germline CDR1 is SGHTA and CDR2 is FQGTGA. The CDR3 is 16 residues long. The CDR3 region is CASSLRLAGATGELFF. The CDR3 DNA follows: TGTGCCAGCAGCTTACGTTTGGCGGGAGCCACCGGGGAGCTGTTTTTT.

The chain joins TRBV29-1 to TRBJ2-3; TRBD1 matches at 7 bases. After removal of 3 bases from V and 3 bases from J, the junction contained 6 bases not matched to a gene. The CDR3 covers 14 residues. Germline CDR1 is SQVTM and CDR2 is ANQGSEA. CDR3 region: CSVEMTGQTDTQYF. The DNA for the CDR3 is TGCAGCGTTGAGATGACAGGGCAGACAGATACGCAGTATTTT.

Comment on this clone: At one end the junction does not follow the germline gene, possibly because of a read error. The CDR3 loop is CASSLDRTEAFF. Here the CDR3 DNA reads TGTGCCAGCAGCCTAGACAGGACCGAAGCTTTCTTT. This chain links TRBV11-3 with TRBJ1-1; weak D call: TRBD1 (6 bases). This CDR3 comprises 12 residues. Germline-derived CDR1 and CDR2 are SGHNT and YENEEA.

The rearrangement links TRBV5-1 to TRBJ2-3; a possible D gene is TRBD2 (6 bases). Germline V gives CDR1 SGHRS, CDR2 YFSETQ. The CDR3 sequence is 14 residues long. Trimming stripped 3 bases from V and 0 bases from J, with 8 bases between. CDR3 sequence reads: CASSSGTSTDTQYF. DNA for the CDR3: TGCGCCAGCAGCTCCGGGACTAGCACAGATACGCAGTATTTT.

This clone was found once. The chain couples TRBV4-3 to TRBJ2-7; D is perhaps TRBD2 (6 bases). Germline lookup yields CDR1 LGHNA and CDR2 YSLEER. The CDR3 consists of 14 residues. V was clipped by 1 base and J by 2 bases, with 9 bases between them. CDR3 region: CASSQGGGTYEQYF. CDR3 sequence (DNA): TGCGCCAGCAGCCAAGGCGGAGGGACCTACGAGCAGTACTTC.

CDR3 sequence: CATSRVAGGFGETQYF. The CDR3 bases are TGTGCCACCAGCAGAGTGGCAGGGGGATTCGGAGAGACCCAGTACTTC. The rearrangement joins TRBV15 to TRBJ2-5; 7 bases are a match to TRBD1. Germline values: CDR1 LNHNV, CDR2 YYDKDF (reference sequence). The CDR3 loop spans 16 amino acids. V was pared by 1 base and J by 4 bases, with 9 bases of the junction left unmatched.

The chain uses TRBV24-1 and TRBJ2-1; D possibly corresponds to TRBD2 (6 bases). Germline V gene data show CDR1 as KGHDR and CDR2 as SFDVKD. The CDR3 runs 15 residues. The germline V and J ends were trimmed by 0 bases and 5 bases, with 10 bases remaining between them. In DNA, the CDR3 is TGTGCCACCAGTGATTTGGAGGGAGGAAACAATGAGCAGTTCTTC. Protein: CATSDLEGGNNEQFF.

The V gene is TRBV6-2 or TRBV6-3, the J gene TRBJ1-5, with D maybe TRBD1 (6 bases). Germline V gives CDR1 MNHEY, CDR2 SVGEGT. This CDR3 has 16 residues. Deletions cut 2 bases from V and 0 bases from J, with 11 bases between. The CDR3 region is CASSYSRGDSNQPQHF. The CDR3 DNA follows: TGTGCCAGCAGTTACAGTAGGGGGGATAGCAATCAGCCCCAGCATTTT.

The rearrangement links TRBV12-3 or TRBV12-4 to TRBJ1-1; D not certain. This CDR3 comprises 9 residues. V lost 9 bases and J 7 bases, leaving 6 bases between the germline ends. CDR3 sequence (DNA): TGTGCCAGAACCCTTGAAGCTTTCTTT. Translating gives CARTLEAFF.

This chain uses TRBV27 with TRBJ2-1, with D unresolved. This CDR3 is 14 amino acids long. Germline CDR1 reads MNHEY; CDR2 reads SMNVEV (reference sequence). V was cut by 5 bases and J by 0 bases, with 8 bases left in between. The CDR3 DNA is TGTGCCAGCAGTCCCGGCATCTCCTACAATGAGCAGTTCTTC. Residues: CASSPGISYNEQFF.

The rearrangement uses TRBV4-3 and TRBJ2-2; D may be TRBD1 (5 bases). The germline CDR1 and CDR2 sequences are LGHNA and YSLEER. The CDR3 is made up of 13 amino acids. Trimming stripped 0 bases from V and 9 bases from J, with 8 bases between. The CDR3 loop is CASSQDRVRELFF. CDR3 nucleotide sequence: TGCGCCAGCAGCCAAGACAGGGTCCGGGAGCTGTTTTTT.

This clone has just one count. This CDR3 reads CASTRTRGQNTGELFF. DNA of the CDR3: TGTGCCAGCACCCGGACCCGCGGACAGAACACCGGGGAGCTGTTTTTT. The rearrangement uses TRBV9 and TRBJ2-2; tentative D call: TRBD1 (5 bases). Germline loops: CDR1 SGDLS, CDR2 YYNGEE. The CDR3 has 16 residues. V was trimmed by 6 bases and J by 1 base, leaving 16 bases between them.

This clone was counted between two and nine times. The chain uses TRBV7-8 and TRBJ1-5; tentatively, D is TRBD1 (5 bases). Trimming took off 5 bases at V and 0 bases at J, with 14 bases between the two ends. Germline assignment: CDR1 SGHVS and CDR2 FQNEAQ. The CDR3 totals 16 residues. CDR3 sequence (DNA): TGTGCCAGCAGCCTACAGGTTCCGATTAGCAATCAGCCCCAGCATTTT. Translating gives CASSLQVPISNQPQHF.